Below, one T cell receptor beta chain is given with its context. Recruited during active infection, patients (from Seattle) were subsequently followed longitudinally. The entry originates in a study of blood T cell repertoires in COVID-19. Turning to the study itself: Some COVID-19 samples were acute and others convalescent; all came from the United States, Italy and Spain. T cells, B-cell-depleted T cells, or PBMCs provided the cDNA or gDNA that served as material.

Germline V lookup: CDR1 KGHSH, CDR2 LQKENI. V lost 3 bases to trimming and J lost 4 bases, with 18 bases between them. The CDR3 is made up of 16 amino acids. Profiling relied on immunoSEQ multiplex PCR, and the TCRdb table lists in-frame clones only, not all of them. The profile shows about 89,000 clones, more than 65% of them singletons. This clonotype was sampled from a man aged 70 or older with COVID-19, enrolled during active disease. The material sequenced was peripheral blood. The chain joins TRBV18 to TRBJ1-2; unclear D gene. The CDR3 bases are TGTGCCAGCTCACCCTTCGTATCTCAGGAGGGCTATGGCTACACCTTC. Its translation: CASSPFVSQEGYGYTF. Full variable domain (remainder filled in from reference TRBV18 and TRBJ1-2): NAGVMQNPRHLVRRRGQEARLRCSPMKGHSHVYWYRQLPEEGLKFMVYLQKENIIDESGMPKERFSAEFPKEGPSILRIQQVVRGDSAAYFCASSPFVSQEGYGYTFGSGTRLTVV.